A selection of T cell receptor beta chains follows, all from one sample in a study of blood T cell repertoires in COVID-19. Method: immunoSEQ multiplex PCR; TCRdb's copy keeps in-frame clones and lacks some. In the table there are a few hundred thousand clones, 90% of which are singletons. The sample was PBMCs or T cells enriched from blood (not recorded which). These TCRs come from a man in his late teens or twenties who had recovered from COVID-19. Each CDR3 is given with its conserved first and last residue. The D gene is left open where the match is weak. Part of the rows lack a size; the others show once, few, many or a class for expanded clones.

>-|TRBV18|-|TRBJ2-7
TGTGCCAGCTCACCCAAGTTGAGCTACGAGCAGTACTTC
CASSPKLSYEQYF
>-|TRBV9|-|TRBJ1-6
TGTGCCAGCACGAATCTAAATTCACCCCTCCACTTT
CASTNLNSPLHF
>-|TRBV27|TRBD1|TRBJ1-2
TGTGCCAGCAGTCCTACTACAGGGGCGGACTATGGCTACACCTTC
CASSPTTGADYGYTF
>-|TRBV27|-|TRBJ1-1
TGTGCCAGCAGTTTAGATTGGGGACTCCGGGCTGAAGCTTTCTTT
CASSLDWGLRAEAFF
>-|TRBV7-9|TRBD1|TRBJ1-5
TGTGCCAGCAGCTATGGACAGGGCAATCAGCCCCAGCATTTT
CASSYGQGNQPQHF
>-|TRBV19|-|TRBJ2-3
TGTGCCAGTAGTATCAGGGGTACAGATACGCAGTATTTT
CASSIRGTDTQYF
>-|TRBV5-1|-|TRBJ1-1
TGCGCCAGCAGCCCCACTCAGGGAGGGGGCACTGAAGCTTTCTTT
CASSPTQGGGTEAFF
>many|TRBV2|-|TRBJ2-7
TGTGCCAGCAGTGAGGACAGTCCCCCCGCCTACGAGCAGTACTTC
CASSEDSPPAYEQYF
>-|TRBV28|TRBD1|TRBJ2-1
TGTGCCAGCAGTTTACAGGGGGCCTTTAACAATGAGCAGTTCTTC
CASSLQGAFNNEQFF
>-|TRBV19|-|TRBJ2-5
TGTGCCAGTAGTATAGGGACGGAGGGGGAGACCCAGTACTTC
CASSIGTEGETQYF